The 30 T cell receptor beta chains in this list originate from one sample, sequenced in a study of blood T cell repertoires in COVID-19. Assay used: immunoSEQ multiplex PCR; TCRdb lists only in-frame clones, some missing. The table lists 200,000 or so clones, 80% to 90% of them singletons, with roughly 11% in the top ten. Material: peripheral blood. The source is a human donor with active or convalescent COVID-19. The donor label of this sample is uncertain.

This chain joins TRBV7-9 and TRBJ2-4, with TRBD2 as a possible D gene (5 bases). V lost 3 bases and J lost 6, with 12 bases in between. This CDR3 spans 14 amino acids. Germline V lookup: CDR1 SEHNR, CDR2 FQNEAQ (reference sequence). DNA for the CDR3: TGTGCCAGCAGCTTCGAAGGGAGCGGAAACATTCAGTACTTC. As protein: CASSFEGSGNIQYF. Variable domain in full (rest from reference TRBV7-9 and TRBJ2-4): DTGVSQNPRHKITKRGQNVTFRCDPISEHNRLYWYRQTLGQGPEFLTYFQNEAQLEKSRLLSDRFSAERPKGSFSTLEIQRTEQGDSAMYLCASSFEGSGNIQYFGAGTRLSVL.

This chain uses TRBV2 with TRBJ1-5; 8 bases are shared with TRBD1. Germline values: CDR1 SNHLY, CDR2 FYNNEI. The V segment lost 6 bases and the J segment 7 bases; nucleotides outside the gene matches: 8. The CDR3 consists of 14 residues. This CDR3 is CASRDDRGRQPQHF. The DNA of the CDR3 is TGTGCCAGCAGGGACGACAGGGGACGGCAGCCCCAGCATTTT. The full variable domain, with the rest looked up from reference TRBV2 and TRBJ1-5, is EPEVTQTPSHQVTQMGQEVILRCVPISNHLYFYWYRQILGQKVEFLVSFYNNEISEKSEIFDDQFSVERPDGSNFTLKIRSTKLEDSAMYFCASRDDRGRQPQHFGDGTRLSIL.

This clone was detected many times. The rearrangement links TRBV7-8 to TRBJ2-7; D is undetermined. Per germline, CDR1 SGHVS and CDR2 FQNEAQ. The CDR3 loop spans 13 amino acids. The germline V and J ends were trimmed by 7 bases and 3 bases, with 13 bases remaining between them. CDR3 bases: TGTGCCAGCACGGAAGACACCATCTACGAGCAGTACTTC. It is translated as CASTEDTIYEQYF.

In DNA form, the CDR3 reads TGTGCCAGCGCGGACAGGGGGGATCAGCCCCAGCATTTT. Translated: CASADRGDQPQHF. The gene calls are TRBV6-5 and TRBJ1-5; TRBD1 matches 10 bases. The V gene's germline CDR1 is MNHEY and CDR2 SVGAGI. Unmatched junction bases numbered 3, after V lost 8 bases and J lost 5 bases. CDR3 length: 13 residues.

This chain joins TRBV12-5 and TRBJ1-2, with TRBD1 matching 7 bases. CDR1 is LGHNT and CDR2 is FRNRAP in the germline V gene. V lost 3 bases to trimming and J lost 6 bases; unmatched junction nucleotides: 7. The CDR3 runs 14 residues. The CDR3, as DNA: TGTGCTAGTGGTTTAATGCAGGGGGGACATGGCTACACCTTC. It specifies CASGLMQGGHGYTF.

The chain uses TRBV11-3 and TRBJ1-3, with D hard to call. The germline gives CDR1 SGHNT, CDR2 YENEEA. The germline V and J ends were trimmed by 7 bases and 1 base, with 8 bases remaining between them. The CDR3 is 13 amino acids. Here the CDR3 DNA reads TGTGCCAGCACCCAGACATCTGGAAACACCATATATTTT. It is translated as CASTQTSGNTIYF.

CDR3 bases: TGTGCCAGCAGTTACGCCGGGACAGGGAGGGACTATGGCTACACCTTC. This translates into CASSYAGTGRDYGYTF. The genes are TRBV6-5 and TRBJ1-2; TRBD1 matches 9 bases. The junction had 7 bases not matched to a gene; V was cut back by 2 bases and J by 3 bases. Looked up from germline, CDR1 is MNHEY and CDR2 is SVGAGI. The CDR3 contains 16 residues.

The chain combines TRBV7-3 with TRBJ1-2; the D is unclear. The CDR3 spans 13 residues. Germline loops: CDR1 SGHTA, CDR2 FQGTGA. The V gene lost 6 bases and the J gene lost 0 bases, with 8 bases spanning the gap. CDR3 in amino acids: CASSRGSNYGYTF. As DNA, the CDR3 is TGTGCCAGCAGTCGAGGTTCTAACTATGGCTACACCTTC.

The chain combines TRBV5-5 with TRBJ1-2, with unresolved D. The CDR3 loop spans 15 amino acids. From germline, CDR1 is SGHKS and CDR2 YYEKEE (reference sequence). Trimming took off 0 bases at V and 6 bases at J, with 15 bases between the two ends. DNA for the CDR3: TGTGCCAGCAGCTTGGCCAATCGGGTTAGAGATGGCTACACCTTC. Protein: CASSLANRVRDGYTF.

This clone showed up many times. CDR3: CASSPGQGSYNEQFF. The CDR3 DNA follows: TGTGCCAGCAGCCCCGGACAGGGGTCCTACAATGAGCAGTTCTTC. V is TRBV7-9 and J is TRBJ2-1; 9 bases match TRBD1. The germline V gene has CDR1 SEHNR and CDR2 FQNEAQ (reference sequence). V gave up 5 bases and J gave up 1 base; unmatched junction bases: 3. This CDR3 comprises 15 residues.

This clone came up a few times. The chain links TRBV5-4 to TRBJ1-1, with 8 positions matching TRBD1. CDR1 is SGHNT, CDR2 YYREEE, per germline (reference sequence). The CDR3 covers 14 residues. V lost 5 bases to trimming and J lost 1 base; unmatched junction nucleotides: 4. The CDR3 DNA reads as TGTGCCAGCAGAAAGACAGGGGAGAACACTGAAGCTTTCTTT. Translating gives CASRKTGENTEAFF.

The chain uses TRBV10-3 and TRBJ2-2; 9 positions match TRBD2. J gave up 2 bases and V 6 bases, and 16 bases lay outside the gene matches. The CDR3 consists of 19 residues. Germline CDR1 is ENHRY and CDR2 is SYGVKD. CDR3 protein: CAIRAGTASGASNTGELFF. The CDR3 DNA sequence: TGTGCCATCAGGGCAGGGACCGCTAGCGGGGCATCCAACACCGGGGAGCTGTTTTTT.

V gene TRBV5-1 combines with J gene TRBJ1-6; 7 bases fit TRBD1. V dropped 6 bases and J dropped 4; count of bases not matched to a gene: 10. The CDR3 is made up of 16 amino acids. Germline-derived CDR1 and CDR2 are SGHRS and YFSETQ. CDR3 protein: CASTPEGTVYNSPLHF. The CDR3 bases are TGCGCCAGCACTCCTGAAGGGACAGTGTATAATTCACCCCTCCACTTT.

V and J are TRBV27 and TRBJ2-6; D is unclear. Germline CDR1 reads MNHEY; CDR2 reads SMNVEV (reference sequence). This CDR3 is built from 17 residues. Trimming shortened V by 3 bases and J by 0 bases, and 12 bases separated the two germline ends. For the CDR3, the DNA is TGTGCCAGCAGTTTCTATCCCTCCGCCTCTGGGGCCAACGTCCTGACTTTC. Amino acid sequence: CASSFYPSASGANVLTF.

This clone came up once. Here the CDR3 DNA reads TGTGCTAGTGGTTCTTCAACCCCCTACCGCTTCTTC. Translated: CASGSSTPYRFF. This chain joins TRBV12-5 and TRBJ2-1, with no clear D. V lost 4 bases to trimming and J lost 16 bases, with 17 bases between them. This CDR3 has 12 amino acids. The germline V gene encodes CDR1 LGHNT and CDR2 FRNRAP. Drawing the rest from reference TRBV12-5 and TRBJ2-1, the complete variable domain is DARVTQTPRHKVTEMGQEVTMRCQPILGHNTVFWYRQTMMQGLELLAYFRNRAPLDDSGMPKDRFSAEMPDATLATLKIQPSEPRDSAVYFCASGSSTPYRFFGPGTRLTVL.

In its sample, this clone was seen a few times. DNA of the CDR3: TGCGCCAGCAGCCTCAGCAGGGGACCCTCTGGAAACACCATATATTTT. Translated: CASSLSRGPSGNTIYF. This rearrangement joins TRBV4-3 to TRBJ1-3; possibly TRBD1 for D (6 bases). The CDR3 totals 16 residues. CDR1 LGHNA and CDR2 YSLEER come from the germline V gene. Trimming took off 4 bases at V and 0 bases at J, with 13 bases between the two ends.

CDR3 protein: CASSLQGSAEAFF. CDR3 DNA: TGTGCCAGCAGCTTACAGGGGAGCGCTGAAGCTTTCTTT. The chain employs TRBV5-4 and TRBJ1-1, with TRBD1 matching over 7 bases. Germline CDR1 SGHNT, CDR2 YYREEE (reference sequence). The CDR3 consists of 13 residues. The junction had 4 bases not matched to a gene; V was cut back by 2 bases and J by 6 bases. Full variable domain (missing parts from reference TRBV5-4 and TRBJ1-1): ETGVTQSPTHLIKTRGQQVTLRCSSQSGHNTVSWYQQALGQGPQFIFQYYREEENGRGNFPPRFSGLQFPNYSSELNVNALELDDSALYLCASSLQGSAEAFFGQGTRLTVV.

The chain uses TRBV24-1 and TRBJ1-2, with 8 bases fitting TRBD1. CDR3 length: 16 residues. The V gene end was trimmed by 3 bases and the J gene end by 4 bases; junction bases not matched to a gene: 9. Germline V lookup: CDR1 KGHDR, CDR2 SFDVKD. DNA of the CDR3: TGTGCCACCAGTGATCGTTTCAGGGGGCCCTCCTATGGCTACACCTTC. As protein: CATSDRFRGPSYGYTF.

This clone was observed a single time. The CDR3 nucleotides are TGTGCCACCAGCAGAGCCCCTGACACCCGGGGGTTCTTC. It yields the protein CATSRAPDTRGFF. This chain joins TRBV15 and TRBJ2-1, with D possibly TRBD2 on 5 matching bases. Germline values: CDR1 LNHNV, CDR2 YYDKDF (reference sequence). The CDR3 consists of 13 residues. Between the trimmed V and J ends, which lost 1 base and 15 bases, there was a span of 16 bases. The whole variable domain, remainder taken from reference TRBV15 and TRBJ2-1, is DAMVIQNPRYQVTQFGKPVTLSCSQTLNHNVMYWYQQKSSQAPKLLFHYYDKDFNNEADTPDNFQSRRPNTSFCFLDIRSPGLGDTAMYLCATSRAPDTRGFFGPGTRLTVL.

The genes are TRBV4-1 and TRBJ2-3, with 12 bases that match TRBD2. With V trimmed by 0 bases and J by 0 bases, 4 bases remained unmatched. CDR3 length: 18 amino acids. Germline V lookup: CDR1 MGHRA, CDR2 YSYEKL. The CDR3 DNA sequence: TGCGCCAGCAGCCAAGATCTAGCGGGAGGGGTGAGCACAGATACGCAGTATTTT. Protein product: CASSQDLAGGVSTDTQYF.

The table lists this clone with a few counts. The chain links TRBV3-1 (or the pseudogene TRBV3-2) to TRBJ2-7, with 14 positions matching TRBD2. With 5 bases clipped from V and 0 bases from J, the junction kept 3 bases outside the gene matches. Germline CDR1 LGHDT, CDR2 YNNKEL (reference sequence). This CDR3 is built from 16 residues. CDR3 protein: CASSWGLAGVSYEQYF. CDR3 nucleotide sequence: TGTGCCAGCAGCTGGGGACTAGCGGGAGTCTCCTACGAGCAGTACTTC.

The chain has TRBV3-1 (or the pseudogene TRBV3-2) and TRBJ2-2; TRBD2 might be the D (7 bases). Trimming pared 3 bases from V and 6 bases from J, leaving 11 bases between. In germline, CDR1 is LGHDT, CDR2 YNNKEL (reference sequence). There are 14 residues in the CDR3. The CDR3 nucleotides are TGTGCCAGCAGCCAGGGCGGGGGCTCCGGGGAGCTGTTTTTT. Amino acid sequence: CASSQGGGSGELFF.

J is TRBJ2-5 and V is TRBV4-1, with 10 bases aligning to TRBD1. The CDR3 runs 14 residues. Germline V gives CDR1 MGHRA, CDR2 YSYEKL. The J segment lost 5 bases and the V segment lost 4 bases, leaving 4 bases of the junction unmatched. CDR3 nucleotides: TGCGCCAGCAGCCGAGACAGGGGGCACGAGACCCAGTACTTC. It translates to CASSRDRGHETQYF.

The genes are TRBV21-1 and TRBJ1-2; the DNA was not compared with TRBD1, the D call given in the table. TRBV21-1 is assigned pseudogene status. The CDR3 is made up of 12 amino acids. DNA for the CDR3: TGTGCCAGCAGCACACTACAGGACGGCTACACCTTC. This translates into CASSTLQDGYTF.

This sequence joins TRBV6-5 and TRBJ2-7; a possible D gene is TRBD2 (6 bases). V shed 4 bases and J shed 5 bases, with 15 bases lying between them. The CDR3 runs 14 residues. Germline-derived CDR1 and CDR2 are MNHEY and SVGAGI. Here the CDR3 DNA reads TGTGCCAGCAGTTCCCTCGCGGGGATGGACGAGCAGTACTTC. It is translated as CASSSLAGMDEQYF.

The rearrangement links TRBV5-4 to TRBJ2-3, with D possibly TRBD2 on 5 matching bases. The CDR3 runs to 14 residues. In germline, CDR1 is SGHNT, CDR2 YYREEE (reference sequence). The germline V and J ends were trimmed by 5 bases and 0 bases, with 10 bases remaining between them. Here the CDR3 reads CASSSSGSTDTQYF. The DNA for the CDR3 is TGTGCCAGCAGTTCGAGCGGAAGCACAGATACGCAGTATTTT.

This chain links TRBV7-9 with TRBJ1-4; 7 bases map to TRBD1. The CDR3 consists of 15 residues. Germline V gene data show CDR1 as SEHNR and CDR2 as FQNEAQ (reference sequence). With 2 bases clipped from V and 7 bases from J, the junction kept 7 bases outside the gene matches. CDR3 sequence (DNA): TGTGCCAGCAGCTTAAGCCAGGGGGGAAGTGAAAAACTGTTTTTT. Translating gives CASSLSQGGSEKLFF. Based on the CDR3 plus reference TRBV7-9 and TRBJ1-4, the full variable domain is DTGVSQNPRHKITKRGQNVTFRCDPISEHNRLYWYRQTLGQGPEFLTYFQNEAQLEKSRLLSDRFSAERPKGSFSTLEIQRTEQGDSAMYLCASSLSQGGSEKLFFGSGTQLSVL.

The rearrangement joins TRBV2 to TRBJ2-3; perhaps TRBD2 as D (5 bases). V was shortened by 6 bases and J by 4 bases, with 11 bases between the two germline ends. The germline V gene has CDR1 SNHLY and CDR2 FYNNEI. The CDR3 runs 13 residues. CDR3 DNA: TGTGCCAGCAGGAGGGAGATTTCAGATACGCAGTATTTT. This encodes CASRREISDTQYF.

V and J are TRBV21-1 and TRBJ2-7; no DNA check was done on the table's D call, TRBD1. TRBV21-1 is labeled a pseudogene. The CDR3 contains 17 residues. The CDR3 region is CASSRARTGHAPYEQYF. The CDR3 region has the DNA TGTGCCAGCAGCCGCGCCCGGACAGGCCACGCACCTTACGAGCAGTACTTC.

The chain carries TRBV18 and TRBJ1-6; 9 bases are a match to TRBD1. V trimming: 5 bases; J trimming: 6 bases; junction bases outside the gene matches: 8. The CDR3 has 16 amino acids. Germline CDR1 and CDR2: KGHSH and LQKENI. The CDR3 loop reads CASSFGQGRRNSPLHF. In nucleotides, the CDR3 is TGTGCCAGCTCATTTGGACAGGGGAGGCGTAATTCACCCCTCCACTTT.